The 32 T cell receptor beta chains listed next were all sequenced from one sample in a study of OX40 agonist ivuxolimab in advanced cancers. Generated by immunoSEQ multiplex PCR, the TCRdb table keeps only in-frame clones and is missing some. The table shows 80,000 or so clones, with about 85% occurring only once. Material: CD4+ or CD8+ T cells sorted from blood, obtained in a trial of the OX40 agonist ivuxolimab. The receptor set was obtained from an adult with an advanced solid tumor such as melanoma, head and neck, liver or kidney cancer.

This clone was seen only once. One end of the junction varies from germline; a read error may be responsible. At the DNA level, this CDR3 is encoded by other sequences in the same sample as well. The V call is TRBV27, the J call TRBJ1-6; D is unresolved. The CDR3 length is 14 residues. Germline assignment: CDR1 MNHEY and CDR2 SMNVEV (reference sequence). The CDR3 reads CASMPWRANSPLHF. DNA of the CDR3: TGTGCCAGCATGCCATGGAGGGCCAATTCACCCCTCCACTTC.

J is TRBJ1-3 and V is TRBV18, with a weak D call TRBD1 (5 bases). The CDR3 spans 15 residues. V was shortened by 3 bases and J by 0 bases, with 9 bases between the two germline ends. Looked up from germline, CDR1 is KGHSH and CDR2 is LQKENI. The CDR3 is CASSPRDGSGNTIYF. In DNA, the CDR3 is TGTGCCAGCTCACCTCGGGACGGCTCTGGAAACACCATATATTTT.

The chain couples TRBV27 to TRBJ2-6; possible D gene TRBD1, 6 bases. Trimming shortened V by 1 base and J by 0 bases, and 10 bases separated the two germline ends. Germline V lookup: CDR1 MNHEY, CDR2 SMNVEV (reference sequence). CDR3 length equals 17 residues. For the CDR3, the DNA is TGTGCCAGCAGTTTATTCAGGGGCCGCTCTGGGGCCAACGTCCTGACTTTC. This encodes CASSLFRGRSGANVLTF.

This clone was counted a single time. The same CDR3 arises from other DNA sequences in this sample as well. This rearrangement joins TRBV7-6 to TRBJ1-6; TRBD1 might be the D (5 bases). V shed 3 bases and J shed 6 bases, with 6 bases lying between them. Germline V CDR1 and CDR2: SGHVS, FNYEAQ. CDR3 length: 13 residues. CDR3 DNA sequence: TGTGCCAGCAGCTTGGGACCTAATTCACCCCTCCACTTT. Its translation is CASSLGPNSPLHF.

J is TRBJ2-7 and V is TRBV5-1, with D tentatively TRBD1 (5 bases). Germline V gene sequence: CDR1 SGHRS, CDR2 YFSETQ. CDR3 size: 13 residues. V dropped 4 bases and J dropped 5 bases, with 13 bases sitting between them. The CDR3 sequence is CASSAQGKDEQYF. The CDR3 DNA reads as TGCGCCAGCAGCGCTCAGGGCAAAGACGAGCAGTACTTC.

This chain connects TRBV7-3 to TRBJ1-3; D remains unclear. V was pared by 3 bases and J by 2 bases, with 11 bases between. Germline V gene data show CDR1 as SGHTA and CDR2 as FQGTGA. The CDR3 extends over 15 amino acids. The CDR3 is CASSLGNGAGNTIYF. CDR3 DNA sequence: TGTGCCAGCAGCTTGGGTAACGGCGCTGGAAACACCATATATTTT.

The V and J genes are TRBV2 and TRBJ2-3; 8 positions match TRBD1. The V segment lost 3 bases and the J segment 1 base; nucleotides outside the gene matches: 6. Per germline, CDR1 SNHLY and CDR2 FYNNEI. The CDR3 has 16 amino acids. CDR3 in DNA: TGTGCCAGCAGTGACCCCGGGACAGGAGGCACAGATACGCAGTATTTT. Amino acid sequence: CASSDPGTGGTDTQYF.

This sequence joins TRBV6-6 and TRBJ1-5; the match to TRBD1 covers 9 bases. CDR1 is MNHNY, CDR2 SVGAGI, per germline (reference sequence). Trimming took 5 bases from V and 1 from J; bases not matched to a gene: 3. The CDR3 runs to 15 residues. Written as DNA, the CDR3 is TGTGCCAGCAGTCTTGACAGGGGGAGCAATCAGCCCCAGCATTTT. It encodes CASSLDRGSNQPQHF.

The DNA of the CDR3 is TGTGCCAGCAGCTTGAAGGGGGTTAATGAAAAACTGTTTTTT. It translates to CASSLKGVNEKLFF. This rearrangement joins TRBV5-4 to TRBJ1-4, with a tentative D call TRBD1 (6 bases). This CDR3 has 14 residues. Trimming took off 1 base at V and 4 bases at J, with 8 bases between the two ends. Germline V gene sequence: CDR1 SGHNT, CDR2 YYREEE (reference sequence).

As to this clone: Given the absence of the conserved phenylalanine or tryptophan at the CDR3 end, a read error is likely. J is TRBJ1-2 and V is TRBV7-8, with D tentatively TRBD1 (6 bases). The V and J ends lost 1 base and 8 bases respectively, with 14 bases between them. The CDR3 extends over 14 amino acids. In germline, CDR1 is SGHVS, CDR2 FQNEAQ. CDR3 protein: CASSLVQGTRGYTL. The CDR3 DNA sequence: TGTGCCAGCAGCTTAGTGCAGGGGACGAGAGGCTACACCCTC.

V is TRBV28 and J is TRBJ2-1, with 10 nucleotides matching TRBD2. Germline assignment: CDR1 MDHEN and CDR2 SYDVKM. This CDR3 has 12 amino acids. Losses at the gene ends were 6 bases for V and 16 bases for J; bases not matched to a gene: 9. CDR3 DNA sequence: TGTGCCAGCAGGGGAATAGCGGGGGGCATCTTCTTC. It is translated as CASRGIAGGIFF.

The CDR3 nucleotides read TGTGCCAGCAGTTACCGAGGGTCGGATCAGCCCCAGCATTTT. It is translated as CASSYRGSDQPQHF. This chain links TRBV6-6 with TRBJ1-5; D not resolved. Trimming removed 2 bases from V and 5 bases from J, with 10 bases in between. The CDR3 is 14 amino acids. Germline V gives CDR1 MNHNY, CDR2 SVGAGI (reference sequence).

This chain uses TRBV5-1 with TRBJ2-7; D is unclear. The V end lost 1 base, the J end lost 2 bases, and 4 bases lay between the germline ends. CDR1 and CDR2 (germline): SGHRS, YFSETQ. CDR3 length equals 12 residues. The CDR3 protein is CASSLRPYEQYF. The CDR3, as DNA: TGCGCCAGCAGCTTGAGACCCTACGAGCAGTACTTC.

The CDR3 nucleotides are TGTGCCAGCAGCCTCGACAGCCAAGAGACCCAGTACTTC. Residues: CASSLDSQETQYF. This chain uses TRBV7-2 with TRBJ2-5, with TRBD1 as a possible D gene (5 bases). With 5 bases removed from V and 1 base from J, the gap between germline ends came to 8 bases. The germline gives CDR1 SGHTA, CDR2 FQGNSA. The CDR3 runs 13 residues.

This clone was detected only a few times. The gene calls are TRBV2 and TRBJ1-5, with TRBD1 matching 7 bases. With V trimmed by 6 bases and J by 3 bases, 5 bases remained unmatched. Germline V lookup: CDR1 SNHLY, CDR2 FYNNEI. This CDR3 is 14 amino acids long. This chain's CDR3 is CASRRTGFNQPQHF. As DNA, the CDR3 is TGTGCCAGCAGGAGGACAGGCTTCAATCAGCCCCAGCATTTT. The variable domain in full, completed from reference TRBV2 and TRBJ1-5, reads EPEVTQTPSHQVTQMGQEVILRCVPISNHLYFYWYRQILGQKVEFLVSFYNNEISEKSEIFDDQFSVERPDGSNFTLKIRSTKLEDSAMYFCASRRTGFNQPQHFGDGTRLSIL.

This sequence joins TRBV6-6 and TRBJ1-2, with D possibly matching TRBD1 (5 bases). V was trimmed by 5 bases and J by 5 bases, leaving 9 bases between them. CDR3 length equals 12 residues. CDR1 is MNHNY and CDR2 is SVGAGI in the germline V gene (reference sequence). The CDR3 spells CASSTQGYGYTF. The CDR3 DNA follows: TGTGCCAGCAGTACTCAGGGTTATGGCTACACCTTC.

V is TRBV29-1 and J is TRBJ1-1; 7 nucleotides line up with TRBD1. CDR1 and CDR2 (germline): SQVTM, ANQGSEA. This CDR3 comprises 12 residues. The V gene end was trimmed by 7 bases and the J gene end by 4 bases; junction bases not matched to a gene: 6. This chain's CDR3 is CSGRGFGTEAFF. The CDR3, as DNA: TGCAGCGGCAGGGGGTTCGGCACTGAAGCTTTCTTT.

In regard to this clone: Distinct nucleotide sequences in the sample also encode this CDR3. This chain links TRBV11-2 with TRBJ2-2; D gene ambiguous. CDR3 length: 14 residues. With 3 bases removed from V and 1 base from J, the gap between germline ends came to 6 bases. The germline V gene encodes CDR1 SGHAT and CDR2 FQNNGV. DNA of the CDR3: TGTGCCAGCAGCTTGGAAGTGAACACCGGGGAGCTGTTTTTT. Amino acid sequence: CASSLEVNTGELFF.

The V and J genes are TRBV19 and TRBJ1-1; 7 bases map to TRBD1. The V segment lost 4 bases and the J segment 8 bases; nucleotides outside the gene matches: 10. The CDR3 runs 14 residues. The V gene's germline CDR1 is LNHDA and CDR2 SQIVND (reference sequence). CDR3 in DNA: TGTGCCAGTAGTACCACAGGGGCGCAAAGGGAAGCTTTCTTT. This codes for CASSTTGAQREAFF.

The rearrangement joins TRBV6-6 to TRBJ1-4; the match to TRBD1 covers 7 bases. The germline gives CDR1 MNHNY, CDR2 SVGAGI (reference sequence). The length of the CDR3 is 14 residues. Losses at the gene ends were 5 bases for V and 6 bases for J; bases not matched to a gene: 6. CDR3 DNA: TGTGCCAGCAGTCGACAGGGTGGTCATGAAAAACTGTTTTTT. Translation: CASSRQGGHEKLFF.

Written as DNA, the CDR3 is TGTGCCGCCCGCTCTCGGGGGTACACTGAAGCTTTCTTT. This sequence encodes CAARSRGYTEAFF. The V gene is TRBV6-5, the J gene TRBJ1-1, with D possibly matching TRBD1 (5 bases). Germline V lookup: CDR1 MNHEY, CDR2 SVGAGI. The CDR3 contains 13 residues. Deletions cut 11 bases from V and 3 bases from J, with 16 bases between.

The chain links TRBV28 to TRBJ2-7; a possible D gene is TRBD1 (5 bases). The V gene lost 6 bases and the J gene lost 3 bases, with 12 bases spanning the gap. This CDR3 region has 13 residues. CDR1 and CDR2 from the germline V gene are MDHEN and SYDVKM. The chain's CDR3 is CASSYLQGYEQYF. CDR3 bases: TGTGCCAGCAGCTACCTCCAGGGCTACGAGCAGTACTTC.

This clone was counted a single time. The gene calls are TRBV6-5 and TRBJ1-3, with TRBD1 identical over 9 bases. The junction had 0 bases not matched to a gene; V was cut back by 5 bases and J by 1 base. The germline gives CDR1 MNHEY, CDR2 SVGAGI. CDR3 length equals 14 residues. The CDR3 DNA sequence: TGTGCCAGCAGTGGGACAGGGTCTGGAAACACCATATATTTT. Protein product: CASSGTGSGNTIYF.

This clone appeared a single time. The rearrangement uses TRBV30 and TRBJ2-5; D is perhaps TRBD2 (6 bases). Germline loops: CDR1 GTSNPN, CDR2 SVGIG (reference sequence). The CDR3 covers 12 residues. V lost 0 bases to trimming and J lost 7 bases, with 9 bases between them. CDR3 DNA sequence: TGTGCCTGGAGTGTTCTGGGGGGGACCCAGTACTTC. Encoded protein: CAWSVLGGTQYF.

The genes are TRBV5-1 and TRBJ2-2, with TRBD2 matching 7 bases. Germline CDR1 and CDR2: SGHRS and YFSETQ. Trimming took 4 bases from V and 5 from J; bases not matched to a gene: 14. This CDR3 contains 17 residues. The CDR3 here is CASSPHRGRAGTGELFF. CDR3 coding DNA: TGCGCCAGCAGCCCCCATCGGGGGAGGGCCGGGACCGGGGAGCTGTTTTTT.

This chain links TRBV18 with TRBJ1-2, with D possibly being TRBD1 (6 bases). The CDR3 is made up of 13 amino acids. From germline, CDR1 is KGHSH and CDR2 LQKENI. Trimming stripped 2 bases from V and 8 bases from J, with 12 bases between. The CDR3 sequence is CASSPGGEGGYTF. CDR3 nucleotide sequence: TGTGCCAGCTCACCAGGGGGCGAGGGAGGCTACACCTTC.

The genes are TRBV18 and TRBJ1-5; D not certain. The ends were cut back, 6 bases at V and 0 bases at J, with 6 bases in the middle. The germline CDR1 and CDR2 sequences are KGHSH and LQKENI. This CDR3 region has 13 residues. CDR3 in amino acids: CASSGNSNQPQHF. The CDR3 bases are TGTGCCAGCTCCGGAAATAGCAATCAGCCCCAGCATTTT.

CDR3 sequence (DNA): TGCAGCGTAGTGGTGAACACTGAAGCTTTCTTT. Its translation is CSVVVNTEAFF. V and J are TRBV29-1 and TRBJ1-1; D call uncertain. Trimming took 6 bases from V and 0 from J, leaving 5 bases between them. The germline CDR1 and CDR2 sequences are SQVTM and ANQGSEA. The CDR3 sequence is 11 residues long.

This clone showed up just a few times. CDR3 residues: CASSEGGRGEQFF. CDR3 bases: TGTGCCAGCAGTGAGGGCGGGAGAGGTGAGCAGTTCTTC. This chain uses TRBV6-4 with TRBJ2-1; 7 nucleotides match TRBD2. The germline CDR1 and CDR2 sequences are MRHNA and SNTAGT. With V trimmed by 3 bases and J by 9 bases, 5 bases remained unmatched. The CDR3 spans 13 residues.

Only a few counts were recorded for this clone. The J gene is TRBJ1-5, the V gene TRBV28; D call uncertain. In germline, CDR1 is MDHEN, CDR2 SYDVKM. The ends were cut back, 5 bases at V and 1 base at J, with 18 bases in the middle. CDR3 size: 17 residues. The CDR3 region is CASSPIRLGSSNQPQHF. In DNA, the CDR3 is TGTGCCAGCAGTCCCATCCGATTGGGGAGCAGCAATCAGCCCCAGCATTTT.

This clone was seen only once. This rearrangement joins TRBV11-2 to TRBJ2-3; possible D gene TRBD1, 5 bases. The CDR3 extends over 16 amino acids. The V end was cut by 3 bases, the J end by 2 bases, with 15 bases between. Germline lookup yields CDR1 SGHAT and CDR2 FQNNGV. The CDR3 spells CASSLIQGRVTDTQYF. Written as DNA, the CDR3 is TGTGCCAGCAGCTTGATTCAGGGAAGGGTCACAGATACGCAGTATTTT. Full variable domain (missing parts from reference TRBV11-2 and TRBJ2-3): EAGVAQSPRYKIIEKRQSVAFWCNPISGHATLYWYQQILGQGPKLLIQFQNNGVVDDSQLPKDRFSAERLKGVDSTLKIQPAKLEDSAVYLCASSLIQGRVTDTQYFGPGTRLTVL.

V and J are TRBV19 and TRBJ1-1, with a tentative D call TRBD1 (5 bases). The CDR3 is 16 residues long. V lost 3 bases, J lost 7 bases, and 21 bases lay in between. Germline V gene data show CDR1 as LNHDA and CDR2 as SQIVND (reference sequence). In nucleotides, the CDR3 is TGTGCCAGTAGTATTTCTGGACCTCCCCTGGGGGGTGAAGCTTTCTTT. As protein: CASSISGPPLGGEAFF. The full variable domain, in which reference TRBV19 and TRBJ1-1 provide the parts outside the CDR3, is DGGITQSPKYLFRKEGQNVTLSCEQNLNHDAMYWYRQDPGQGLRLIYYSQIVNDFQKGDIAEGYSVSREKKESFPLTVTSAQKNPTAFYLCASSISGPPLGGEAFFGQGTRLTVV.